Listed below are T cell receptor beta chains from one sample, sequenced in a study of T cell responses to AZD1222 COVID-19 vaccine. The assay was immunoSEQ multiplex PCR, and TCRdb's table has in-frame clones only and misses some. The sample records about 190,000 clones, 85% to 90% being singletons. This sample comprised peripheral blood, obtained on day 0 of AZD1222 vaccination. The origin of the receptors is an adult in good health. Both conserved end residues are part of each CDR3. The D gene is left open where the match is weak. Clone size is given for some rows only: seen once, a few or many times, or a class if the clone is expanded.

j_call: TRBJ1-5
clone_size: -
d_call: -
v_call: TRBV19
cdr3_nt: TGTGCCAGTAGTATAGAGGGAGGGTATCAGCCCCAGCATTTT
cdr3_aa: CASSIEGGYQPQHF

j_call: TRBJ2-6
clone_size: -
d_call: -
v_call: TRBV5-1
cdr3_nt: TGCGCCAGCAGCTTGGTCTCAGGCCCCAACGTCCTGACTTTC
cdr3_aa: CASSLVSGPNVLTF

j_call: TRBJ2-2
clone_size: -
d_call: TRBD2
v_call: TRBV11-3
cdr3_nt: TGTGCCAGCAGCTTAGATTTCGGGGGGACCGGGGAGCTGTTTTTT
cdr3_aa: CASSLDFGGTGELFF

j_call: TRBJ2-7
clone_size: -
d_call: -
v_call: TRBV6-5
cdr3_nt: TGTGCCAGCACCCGGACTGTCTACGAGCAGTACTTC
cdr3_aa: CASTRTVYEQYF

j_call: TRBJ2-7
clone_size: -
d_call: TRBD1
v_call: TRBV5-6
cdr3_nt: TGTGCCAGCAGCCCACCTAACGACAGGGGTGAGCAGTACTTC
cdr3_aa: CASSPPNDRGEQYF

j_call: TRBJ1-2
clone_size: -
d_call: -
v_call: TRBV4-2
cdr3_nt: TGTGCCAGCAGCCCTGATCAGAGGAGTTACTATGGCTACACCTTC
cdr3_aa: CASSPDQRSYYGYTF

j_call: TRBJ2-7
clone_size: -
d_call: -
v_call: TRBV5-1
cdr3_nt: TGCGCCAGCAGCTTAGTGGAGTACGAGCAGTACTTC
cdr3_aa: CASSLVEYEQYF

j_call: TRBJ1-1
clone_size: -
d_call: -
v_call: TRBV28
cdr3_nt: TGTGCCAGCAGTTTACTTAAAGTTACTGAAGCTTTCTTT
cdr3_aa: CASSLLKVTEAFF

j_call: TRBJ2-1
clone_size: -
d_call: -
v_call: TRBV9
cdr3_nt: TGTGCCAGCAGCGTAGCTCGAGGCTTCAATGAGCAGTTCTTC
cdr3_aa: CASSVARGFNEQFF

j_call: TRBJ1-4
clone_size: few
d_call: -
v_call: TRBV28
cdr3_nt: TGTGCCAGCAGTTGGGGGACTAATGAAAAACTGTTTTTT
cdr3_aa: CASSWGTNEKLFF

j_call: TRBJ2-2
clone_size: -
d_call: -
v_call: TRBV24-1
cdr3_nt: TGTGCCACGAGGGGCCCCGGGAACACCGGGGAGCTGTTTTTT
cdr3_aa: CATRGPGNTGELFF

j_call: TRBJ2-5
clone_size: -
d_call: -
v_call: TRBV21-1
cdr3_nt: TGTGCCAGCAACCCTAGCGGGGGACAAGAGACCCAGTACTTC
cdr3_aa: CASNPSGGQETQYF

j_call: TRBJ1-1
clone_size: -
d_call: -
v_call: TRBV4-3
cdr3_nt: TGCGCCAGCAGCCAACCGGGACAACGGAACACTGAAGCTTTCTTT
cdr3_aa: CASSQPGQRNTEAFF

j_call: TRBJ2-5
clone_size: -
d_call: TRBD1
v_call: TRBV15
cdr3_nt: TGTGCCACCAGCAGAGATAGTTGGGACAGGGGAAAGACCCAGTACTTC
cdr3_aa: CATSRDSWDRGKTQYF

j_call: TRBJ2-2
clone_size: -
d_call: -
v_call: TRBV18
cdr3_nt: TGTGCCAGCTCACGCAACACGAACACCGGGGAGCTGTTTTTT
cdr3_aa: CASSRNTNTGELFF

j_call: TRBJ2-1
clone_size: -
d_call: TRBD1
v_call: TRBV7-2
cdr3_nt: TGTGCCAGCAGCCTCGGACGCACAGGGGTTGAGCAGTTCTTC
cdr3_aa: CASSLGRTGVEQFF

j_call: TRBJ1-1
clone_size: -
d_call: -
v_call: TRBV5-1
cdr3_nt: TGCGCCAGCAGCTTGGCACGGGACACTGAAGCTTTCTTT
cdr3_aa: CASSLARDTEAFF

j_call: TRBJ2-3
clone_size: -
d_call: -
v_call: TRBV27
cdr3_nt: TGTGCCAGCAGCAGACAGACCCCCACAGATACGCAGTATTTT
cdr3_aa: CASSRQTPTDTQYF

j_call: TRBJ2-2
clone_size: -
d_call: -
v_call: TRBV5-4
cdr3_nt: TGTGCCAGCAGCTTGGTTGGGGGACCCGGGGAGCTGTTTTTT
cdr3_aa: CASSLVGGPGELFF

j_call: TRBJ1-4
clone_size: -
d_call: TRBD1
v_call: TRBV6-5
cdr3_nt: TGTGCCAGCAGTTACTCATCAGGGGGCGTTGAAAAACTGTTTTTT
cdr3_aa: CASSYSSGGVEKLFF

j_call: TRBJ2-3
clone_size: once
d_call: TRBD1
v_call: TRBV5-4
cdr3_nt: TGTGCCAGCAGACCGGACAGGGCCACAGATACGCAGTATTTT
cdr3_aa: CASRPDRATDTQYF

j_call: TRBJ1-4
clone_size: -
d_call: -
v_call: TRBV6-6
cdr3_nt: TGTGCCAGCACCCGACTCGCAACTAATGAAAAACTGTTTTTT
cdr3_aa: CASTRLATNEKLFF

j_call: TRBJ1-1
clone_size: -
d_call: -
v_call: TRBV6-1
cdr3_nt: TGTGCCAGCAGTGAAGAGTCAGGGTGGGCTTTCTTT
cdr3_aa: CASSEESGWAFF

j_call: TRBJ2-5
clone_size: -
d_call: -
v_call: TRBV7-2
cdr3_nt: TGTGCCAGCAGCTTAGGCCGGGGCCGAGAGACCCAGTACTTC
cdr3_aa: CASSLGRGRETQYF

j_call: TRBJ2-7
clone_size: once
d_call: -
v_call: TRBV20-1
cdr3_nt: TGCAGTGCTAGAGTAAATCACGAGCAGTACTTC
cdr3_aa: CSARVNHEQYF

j_call: TRBJ2-3
clone_size: -
d_call: -
v_call: TRBV6-5
cdr3_nt: TGTGCCAGCAGTCGCCGACTAGGAGCGGTAGATACGCAGTATTTT
cdr3_aa: CASSRRLGAVDTQYF

j_call: TRBJ1-5
clone_size: -
d_call: TRBD1
v_call: TRBV6-2/TRBV6-3
cdr3_nt: TGTGCCAGCTGTTGGGACAGATACAATCAGCCCCAGCATTTT
cdr3_aa: CASCWDRYNQPQHF

j_call: TRBJ2-2
clone_size: -
d_call: -
v_call: TRBV6-5
cdr3_nt: TGTGCCAGCAGTTGGATCCAGGGCTCCACCGGGGAGCTGTTTTTT
cdr3_aa: CASSWIQGSTGELFF

j_call: TRBJ2-1
clone_size: -
d_call: TRBD2
v_call: TRBV15
cdr3_nt: TGTGCCACCAGCCTAAGAGCTAGCGGCAACTACAATGAGCAGTTCTTC
cdr3_aa: CATSLRASGNYNEQFF

j_call: TRBJ1-2
clone_size: -
d_call: -
v_call: TRBV4-2
cdr3_nt: TGTGCCAGCAGCCAAGAACAGGTATTGGATGACTATGGCTACACCTTC
cdr3_aa: CASSQEQVLDDYGYTF

j_call: TRBJ2-7
clone_size: -
d_call: -
v_call: TRBV28
cdr3_nt: TGTGCCAGCAGTACGTGGGGACAATATTACGAGCAGTACTTC
cdr3_aa: CASSTWGQYYEQYF

j_call: TRBJ1-2
clone_size: few
d_call: -
v_call: TRBV2
cdr3_nt: TGTGCCAGCAGTGAAAGGAGGGGCCCCAACTATGGCTACACCTTC
cdr3_aa: CASSERRGPNYGYTF

j_call: TRBJ1-1
clone_size: -
d_call: -
v_call: TRBV6-5
cdr3_nt: TGTGCCAGCAGTTCGGTCGGCTGGAACACTGAAGCTTTCTTT
cdr3_aa: CASSSVGWNTEAFF

j_call: TRBJ2-7
clone_size: -
d_call: -
v_call: TRBV6-5
cdr3_nt: TGTGCCAGCAGTCGCCCGGGACAACCAAATCTGCAGTACTTC
cdr3_aa: CASSRPGQPNLQYF

j_call: TRBJ2-7
clone_size: -
d_call: -
v_call: TRBV11-1
cdr3_nt: TGTGCCAGCAGTTCAGGAGCCCTGGGGTCCTACGAGCAGTACTTC
cdr3_aa: CASSSGALGSYEQYF

j_call: TRBJ2-7
clone_size: -
d_call: -
v_call: TRBV18
cdr3_nt: TGTGCCAGCTCACCAAGGTTGCCAGGAGACTCCTACGAGCAGTACTTC
cdr3_aa: CASSPRLPGDSYEQYF

j_call: TRBJ2-7
clone_size: -
d_call: TRBD1
v_call: TRBV6-5
cdr3_nt: TGTGCCAGCAGAGCCGGGACAGGGTCGTACGAGCAGTACTTC
cdr3_aa: CASRAGTGSYEQYF

j_call: TRBJ1-2
clone_size: few
d_call: TRBD1
v_call: TRBV3-1/TRBV3-2
cdr3_nt: TGTGCCAGCAGCCAAAACAGGGGAGCTAACTATGGCTACACCTTC
cdr3_aa: CASSQNRGANYGYTF

j_call: TRBJ2-3
clone_size: -
d_call: TRBD2
v_call: TRBV10-3
cdr3_nt: TGTGCCATCAGTGAGTCTAGCGGGGGGACCGACGAGACAGATACGCAGTATTTT
cdr3_aa: CAISESSGGTDETDTQYF

j_call: TRBJ1-6
clone_size: -
d_call: -
v_call: TRBV4-2
cdr3_nt: TGTGCCAGCAGCCAAGAACATAGCACTGGAAATTCACCCCTCCACTTT
cdr3_aa: CASSQEHSTGNSPLHF

j_call: TRBJ1-1
clone_size: -
d_call: TRBD1
v_call: TRBV4-2
cdr3_nt: TGTGCCAGCAGCCAAGATTGGGCCAGGGGGGGGACTGAAGCTTTCTTT
cdr3_aa: CASSQDWARGGTEAFF

j_call: TRBJ1-3
clone_size: few
d_call: -
v_call: TRBV5-4
cdr3_nt: TGTGCCAGCAGCGTCGGGACCGGGCTCGTTGGAAACACCATATATTTT
cdr3_aa: CASSVGTGLVGNTIYF

j_call: TRBJ2-2
clone_size: -
d_call: -
v_call: TRBV27
cdr3_nt: TGTGCCAGCAGTTCCCGACTTTTCACCGGGGAGCTGTTTTTT
cdr3_aa: CASSSRLFTGELFF

j_call: TRBJ2-7
clone_size: few
d_call: -
v_call: TRBV7-9
cdr3_nt: TGTGCCAGCAGCTTAGGAGGGGGTGGTCGCGAGCAGTACTTC
cdr3_aa: CASSLGGGGREQYF

j_call: TRBJ1-1
clone_size: few
d_call: TRBD1
v_call: TRBV6-4
cdr3_nt: TGTGCCAGCAGTGACTTAGACAGGGGGTACACTGAAGCTTTCTTT
cdr3_aa: CASSDLDRGYTEAFF

j_call: TRBJ2-3
clone_size: -
d_call: TRBD2
v_call: TRBV9
cdr3_nt: TGTGCCAGCAGCGTCTCCGGGGGGGAGGCAGATACGCAGTATTTT
cdr3_aa: CASSVSGGEADTQYF

j_call: TRBJ2-4
clone_size: -
d_call: -
v_call: TRBV2
cdr3_nt: TGTGCCAGCAGTGAAGCGGGGGTAGCCAAAAACATTCAGTACTTC
cdr3_aa: CASSEAGVAKNIQYF

j_call: TRBJ1-2
clone_size: -
d_call: -
v_call: TRBV5-1
cdr3_nt: TGCGCCAGCAGCCCAACCCCGACAGGAGGAGATGGCTACACCTTC
cdr3_aa: CASSPTPTGGDGYTF

j_call: TRBJ2-3
clone_size: -
d_call: -
v_call: TRBV18
cdr3_nt: TGTGCCAGCTCACCACCCGCTAGCGTCGGCACAGATACGCAGTATTTT
cdr3_aa: CASSPPASVGTDTQYF

j_call: TRBJ1-1
clone_size: -
d_call: -
v_call: TRBV6-5
cdr3_nt: TGTGCCAGCAGCCTGGATAGGAGCACTGAAGCTTTCTTT
cdr3_aa: CASSLDRSTEAFF

j_call: TRBJ2-1
clone_size: -
d_call: TRBD2
v_call: TRBV4-1
cdr3_nt: TGCGCCAGCAGCCAGGCGATAGCGGGGGCTTTAAGTTCCTACAATGAGCAGTTCTTC
cdr3_aa: CASSQAIAGALSSYNEQFF

j_call: TRBJ1-3
clone_size: -
d_call: -
v_call: TRBV4-1
cdr3_nt: TGCGCCAGCAGCCAAGAAGGCCGGGAGTGGGCAGCCTCTGGAAACACCATATATTTT
cdr3_aa: CASSQEGREWAASGNTIYF

j_call: TRBJ2-3
clone_size: once
d_call: TRBD2
v_call: TRBV5-1
cdr3_nt: TGCGCCAGCAGCAAAGCCTCTAGCGGGGGGGCTGTAGATACGCAGTATTTT
cdr3_aa: CASSKASSGGAVDTQYF

j_call: TRBJ2-1
clone_size: -
d_call: TRBD2
v_call: TRBV10-3
cdr3_nt: TGTGCCATCAGCCCTAGCGGGGGGTCCTACAATGAGCAGTTCTTC
cdr3_aa: CAISPSGGSYNEQFF

j_call: TRBJ2-1
clone_size: -
d_call: TRBD1
v_call: TRBV7-3
cdr3_nt: TGTGCCAGCAGCCCGGGACAGAACAATGAGCAGTTCTTC
cdr3_aa: CASSPGQNNEQFF

j_call: TRBJ1-3
clone_size: -
d_call: -
v_call: TRBV9
cdr3_nt: TGTGCCAGCAGCGTAGATGGCGGGGGAAACACCATATATTTT
cdr3_aa: CASSVDGGGNTIYF

j_call: TRBJ1-5
clone_size: -
d_call: -
v_call: TRBV28
cdr3_nt: TGTGCCAGCAGTTTATATAGCAATCAGCCCCAGCATTTT
cdr3_aa: CASSLYSNQPQHF

j_call: TRBJ1-2
clone_size: few
d_call: -
v_call: TRBV19
cdr3_nt: TGTGCCAGTAGTAACAGGGACCCGTATGGCTACACCTTC
cdr3_aa: CASSNRDPYGYTF

j_call: TRBJ2-7
clone_size: -
d_call: -
v_call: TRBV6-2/TRBV6-3
cdr3_nt: TGTGCCAGCAGCTCCGGGACGCTCTACGAGCAGTACTTC
cdr3_aa: CASSSGTLYEQYF